The following is a TCR beta chain sequence with its context. In this sample, this clone turned up once. Its antigen is not yet known. Base qualities are not provided; no much larger clone lies one nucleotide away. TCRbeta CDR3 regions were amplified from genomic DNA using the immunoSEQ Assay, a bias-controlled multiplex PCR. The study's own analysis went as follows. The number of nucleated cells in each sample was estimated by amplification of reference gene primers within the assay. To quantify the absolute abundance of each unique TCRbeta CDR3 rearrangement, sequence reads were collapsed and filtered. Productive Simpson clonality was computed per sample as the square root of Simpson's diversity index over productive rearrangements. As stored in TCRdb, this immuneACCESS dataset retains in-frame rearrangements with V and J assigned. A fraction of the clones does not appear; measured against another copy, unresolved V genes explain less than half of the discrepancy, and the remainder lacks a known reason. That table supplies the V and J calls and clone size; D and trimming were determined from the DNA. This sample has 55,000 to 65,000 clones in its table, and approximately 90% of those were observed once. In total, the top ten clones hold approximately 10% of the sample.

Whole blood was collected in K2EDTA tubes by collaborating institutions according to the institutions' own protocols. For TCRbeta analysis, collaborators shipped samples as frozen whole blood, isolated PBMCs, or DNA extracted from either of those sample types. V gives up 0 bases and J gives up 4 bases, and the segment between their germline ends measures 9 bases. The germline V gene sets CDR1 to SGHTA and CDR2 to FQGNSA. Including cysteine and phenylalanine, the CDR3 has 14 amino acids. This entry keeps only the CDR3 DNA: 42 bases, framed from base 1. This sample was included in a study of blood T cell repertoires in COVID-19 (dated by TCRdb to 2018 to 2021). About the study as a whole: The collaborator samples originated in the United States, Italy and Spain and spanned the acute and convalescent phases of COVID-19. The material from the prospective study consisted of cDNA or gDNA derived from T cells, B-cell-depleted T cells, or PBMCs. Deeply sampled blood TCRbeta repertoires from subjects exposed to, actively infected with, or recovered from COVID-19 were included in the dataset. The repertoires were released in a freely available public database intended as a resource for research on the immune response to SARS-CoV-2. The samples were drawn from two sources: the first 160 participants of the ongoing ImmuneRACE study, and 1,254 subjects contributed by 6 global collaborators. Nearly every sample came with metadata listing a de-identified subject ID, COVID-19 status, age in years and sex. Where available, HLA class I and class II types were obtained from metadata supplied by the sample provider rather than from assay-based typing. General study outcomes and caveats: The quantity of clinical and demographic metadata differed by source and by participant and was supplied without curation.

This TCR derives from a woman of 80 years or more with active COVID-19. The sample comprised peripheral blood. The chain links TRBV7-2 with TRBJ1-1; confidence is insufficient to name the D gene. The CDR3 region: CASSLASQSTEAFF. The nucleotides are TGTGCCAGCAGCTTAGCGAGTCAATCCACTGAAGCTTTCTTT.